The 8 T cell receptor beta chains given below trace back to one sample, sequenced in a study of blood T cell repertoires in COVID-19. Assay used: immunoSEQ multiplex PCR; TCRdb lists only in-frame clones, some missing. Of 35,000 to 45,000 clones listed, around 86% are singletons. Sequenced input: peripheral blood. These receptors were obtained from a man aged 35 to 55 with active COVID-19.

The genes are TRBV11-2 and TRBJ2-7; 9 bases align to TRBD1. Germline loops: CDR1 SGHAT, CDR2 FQNNGV. The length of the CDR3 is 17 residues. V shed 1 base and J 0 bases; nucleotides not matched to a gene: 7. The chain's CDR3 is CASSLGTGGLISYEQYF. Written as DNA, the CDR3 is TGTGCCAGCAGCTTAGGAACAGGGGGCCTCATCTCCTACGAGCAGTACTTC. The full variable domain, completed using reference TRBV11-2 and TRBJ2-7, is EAGVAQSPRYKIIEKRQSVAFWCNPISGHATLYWYQQILGQGPKLLIQFQNNGVVDDSQLPKDRFSAERLKGVDSTLKIQPAKLEDSAVYLCASSLGTGGLISYEQYFGPGTRLTVT.

This clone showed up just once. The rearrangement links TRBV29-1 to TRBJ2-5; D not resolved. Germline V gene sequence: CDR1 SQVTM, CDR2 ANQGSEA. The CDR3 consists of 13 residues. V lost 0 bases and J lost 1, with 6 bases in between. The CDR3 protein is CSVEEMAQETQYF. DNA of the CDR3: TGCAGCGTTGAAGAAATGGCCCAAGAGACCCAGTACTTC.

A single count supports this clone. V and J are TRBV19 and TRBJ2-5; the match to TRBD1 covers 7 bases. CDR1 is LNHDA, CDR2 SQIVND, per germline (reference sequence). The CDR3 extends over 15 amino acids. Trimming took 6 bases from V and 3 from J; bases not matched to a gene: 10. CDR3 loop: CASSYSGTGEETQYF. The CDR3 DNA follows: TGTGCCAGTAGCTACTCAGGTACAGGGGAAGAGACCCAGTACTTC.

The V and J genes are TRBV6-1 and TRBJ2-3, with D unresolved. CDR3 length: 16 residues. The germline V gene has CDR1 MNHNS and CDR2 SASEGT. V was cut by 0 bases and J by 0 bases, with 10 bases left in between. The CDR3 here is CASSEALQSSTDTQYF. For the CDR3, the DNA is TGTGCCAGCAGTGAAGCGCTTCAGTCTAGCACAGATACGCAGTATTTT.

The J gene is TRBJ1-5, the V gene TRBV6-1; 8 bases agree with TRBD1. Germline CDR1 and CDR2: MNHNS and SASEGT. The CDR3 sequence is 15 residues long. The trim removed 2 bases at V and 2 bases at J, leaving 2 bases unmatched. The DNA for the CDR3 is TGTGCCAGCAGTGAATGGGGACAGGGCAATCAGCCCCAGCATTTT. Its protein product is CASSEWGQGNQPQHF.

The chain carries TRBV11-2 and TRBJ2-3, with 9 bases identical to TRBD2. The CDR3 is 16 residues long. In germline, CDR1 is SGHAT, CDR2 FQNNGV. Unmatched junction bases numbered 11, after V lost 5 bases and J lost 5 bases. In nucleotides, the CDR3 is TGTGCCAGCAGCCCCAGGGGGGGAGCGGGAGGAGATACGCAGTATTTT. Translated, it gives CASSPRGGAGGDTQYF.

This chain connects TRBV27 to TRBJ2-5; 8 nucleotides align to TRBD2. V was pared by 4 bases and J by 5 bases, with 12 bases of the junction left unmatched. CDR1 MNHEY and CDR2 SMNVEV come from the germline V gene (reference sequence). This CDR3 comprises 16 residues. The DNA for the CDR3 is TGTGCCAGCAGTTCCCTAGCGGGTGGGGGTCGGGAGACCCAGTACTTC. This translates into CASSSLAGGGRETQYF.

This chain uses TRBV2 with TRBJ2-5, with D uncertain. This CDR3 has 12 amino acids. V lost 4 bases to trimming and J lost 5 bases, with 8 bases between them. Germline V gene sequence: CDR1 SNHLY, CDR2 FYNNEI. CDR3 bases: TGTGCCAGCAGTGTTACCGGGGAGACCCAGTACTTC. Translated, it gives CASSVTGETQYF.